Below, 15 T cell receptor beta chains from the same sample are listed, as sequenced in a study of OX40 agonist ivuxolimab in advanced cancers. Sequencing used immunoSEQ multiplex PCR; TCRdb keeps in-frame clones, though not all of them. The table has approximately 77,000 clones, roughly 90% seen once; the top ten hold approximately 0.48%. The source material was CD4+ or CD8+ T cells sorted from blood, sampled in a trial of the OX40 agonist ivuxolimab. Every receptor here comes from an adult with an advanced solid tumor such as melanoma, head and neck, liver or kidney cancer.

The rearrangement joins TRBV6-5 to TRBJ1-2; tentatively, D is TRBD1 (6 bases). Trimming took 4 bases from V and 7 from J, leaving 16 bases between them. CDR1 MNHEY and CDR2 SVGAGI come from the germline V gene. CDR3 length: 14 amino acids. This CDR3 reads CASSFEKQGFGYTF. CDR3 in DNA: TGTGCCAGCAGTTTCGAAAAACAGGGTTTTGGCTACACCTTC.

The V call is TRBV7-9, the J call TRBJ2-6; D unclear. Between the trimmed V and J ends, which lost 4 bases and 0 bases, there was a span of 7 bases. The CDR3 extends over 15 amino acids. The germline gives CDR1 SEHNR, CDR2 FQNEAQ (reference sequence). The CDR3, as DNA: TGTGCCAGCAGCTATTACCGCTCTGGGGCCAACGTCCTGACTTTC. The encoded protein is CASSYYRSGANVLTF.

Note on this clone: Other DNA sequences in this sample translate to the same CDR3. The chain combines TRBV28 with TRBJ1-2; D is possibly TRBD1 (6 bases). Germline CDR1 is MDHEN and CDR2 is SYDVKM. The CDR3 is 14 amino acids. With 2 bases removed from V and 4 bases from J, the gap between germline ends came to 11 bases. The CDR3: CASSLRGLRYGYTF. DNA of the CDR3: TGTGCCAGCAGTTTAAGGGGGTTGCGCTATGGCTACACCTTC.

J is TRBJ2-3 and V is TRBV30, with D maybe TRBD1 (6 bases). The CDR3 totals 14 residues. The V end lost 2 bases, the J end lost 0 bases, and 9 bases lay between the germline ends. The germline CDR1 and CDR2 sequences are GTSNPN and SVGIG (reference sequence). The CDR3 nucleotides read TGTGCCTGGAGTCCAGGGGTCAGCACAGATACGCAGTATTTT. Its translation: CAWSPGVSTDTQYF.

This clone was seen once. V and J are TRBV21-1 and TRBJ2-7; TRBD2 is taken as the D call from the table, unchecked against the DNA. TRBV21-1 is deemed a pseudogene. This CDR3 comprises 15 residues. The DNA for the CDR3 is TGTGCCAGCAGCAAAGAGGGACTAGCGTACTACGAGCAGTACTTC. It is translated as CASSKEGLAYYEQYF.

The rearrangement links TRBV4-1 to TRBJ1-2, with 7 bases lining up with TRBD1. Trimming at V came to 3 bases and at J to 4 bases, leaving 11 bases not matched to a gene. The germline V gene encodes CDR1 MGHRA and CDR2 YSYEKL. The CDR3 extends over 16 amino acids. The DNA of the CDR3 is TGCGCCAGCAGCCAGGGGGCCAGGGGGGCGGGCTATGGCTACACCTTC. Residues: CASSQGARGAGYGYTF.

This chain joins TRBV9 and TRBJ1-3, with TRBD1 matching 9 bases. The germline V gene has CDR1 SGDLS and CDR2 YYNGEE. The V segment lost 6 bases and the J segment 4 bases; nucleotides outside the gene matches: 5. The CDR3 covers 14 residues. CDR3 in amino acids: CASTGTGTGNTIYF. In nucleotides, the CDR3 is TGTGCCAGCACGGGGACAGGGACAGGAAACACCATATATTTT. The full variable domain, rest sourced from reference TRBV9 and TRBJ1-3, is DSGVTQTPKHLITATGQRVTLRCSPRSGDLSVYWYQQSLDQGLQFLIQYYNGEERAKGNILERFSAQQFPDLHSELNLSSLELGDSALYFCASTGTGTGNTIYFGEGSWLTVV.

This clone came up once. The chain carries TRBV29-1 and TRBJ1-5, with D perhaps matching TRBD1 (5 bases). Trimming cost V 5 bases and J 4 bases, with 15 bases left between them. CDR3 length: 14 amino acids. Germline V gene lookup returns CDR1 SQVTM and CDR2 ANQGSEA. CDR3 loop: CSVLVREGNQPQHF. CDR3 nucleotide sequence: TGCAGCGTTTTGGTCAGGGAGGGTAATCAGCCCCAGCATTTT.

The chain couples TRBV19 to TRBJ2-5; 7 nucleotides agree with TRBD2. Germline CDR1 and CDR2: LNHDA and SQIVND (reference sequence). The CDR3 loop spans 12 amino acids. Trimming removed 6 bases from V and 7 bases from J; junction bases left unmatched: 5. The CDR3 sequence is CASRQRGGTQYF. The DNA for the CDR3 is TGTGCCAGTAGGCAGCGGGGAGGGACCCAGTACTTC.

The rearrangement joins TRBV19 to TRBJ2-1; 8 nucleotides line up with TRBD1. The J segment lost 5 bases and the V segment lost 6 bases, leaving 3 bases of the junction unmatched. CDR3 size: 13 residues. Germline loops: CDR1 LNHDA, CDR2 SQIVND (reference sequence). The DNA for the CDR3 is TGTGCCAGTAGGGGACAGGCTAACAATGAGCAGTTCTTC. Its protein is CASRGQANNEQFF.

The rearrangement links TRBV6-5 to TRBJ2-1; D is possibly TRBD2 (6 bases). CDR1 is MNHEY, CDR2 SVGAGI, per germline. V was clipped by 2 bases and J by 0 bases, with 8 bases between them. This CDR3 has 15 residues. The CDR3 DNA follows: TGTGCCAGCAGTTACATCGGGGGCTCCTACAATGAGCAGTTCTTC. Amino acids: CASSYIGGSYNEQFF.

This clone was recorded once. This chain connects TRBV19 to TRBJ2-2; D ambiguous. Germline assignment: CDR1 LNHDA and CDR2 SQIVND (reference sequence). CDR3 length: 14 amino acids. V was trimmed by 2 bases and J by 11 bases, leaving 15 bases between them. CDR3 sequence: CASSIIEVSGELFF. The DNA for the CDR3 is TGTGCCAGTAGTATAATCGAAGTATCAGGAGAGCTGTTTTTT.

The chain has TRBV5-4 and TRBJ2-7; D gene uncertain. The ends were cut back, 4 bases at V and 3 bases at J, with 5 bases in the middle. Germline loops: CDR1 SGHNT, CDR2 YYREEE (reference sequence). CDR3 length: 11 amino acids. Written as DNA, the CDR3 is TGTGCCAGCAGCCTCAACTACGAGCAGTACTTC. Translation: CASSLNYEQYF.

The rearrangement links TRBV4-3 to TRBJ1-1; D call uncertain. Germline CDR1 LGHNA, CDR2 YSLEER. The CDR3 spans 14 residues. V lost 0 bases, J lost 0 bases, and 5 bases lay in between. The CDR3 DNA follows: TGCGCCAGCAGCCAAGATATAATGAACACTGAAGCTTTCTTT. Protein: CASSQDIMNTEAFF.

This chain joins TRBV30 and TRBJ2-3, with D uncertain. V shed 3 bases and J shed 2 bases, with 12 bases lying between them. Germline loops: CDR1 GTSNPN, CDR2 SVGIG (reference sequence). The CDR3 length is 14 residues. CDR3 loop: CAWRYTQNTDTQYF. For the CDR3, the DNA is TGTGCCTGGAGATACACACAGAACACAGATACGCAGTATTTT.